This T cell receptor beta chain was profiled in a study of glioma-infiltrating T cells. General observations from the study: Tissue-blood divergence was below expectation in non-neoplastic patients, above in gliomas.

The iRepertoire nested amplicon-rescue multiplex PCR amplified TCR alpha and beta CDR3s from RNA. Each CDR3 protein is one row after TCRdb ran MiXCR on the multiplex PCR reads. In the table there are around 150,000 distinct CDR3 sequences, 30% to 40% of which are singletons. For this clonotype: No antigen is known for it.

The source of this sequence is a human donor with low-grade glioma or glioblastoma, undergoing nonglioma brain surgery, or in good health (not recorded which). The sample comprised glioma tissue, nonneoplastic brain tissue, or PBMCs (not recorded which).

CDR3 in DNA: TGTGCCAGCAGCGCCCGGGGGACAGCTCTCGAGCAGTACTTC. Amino acid sequence: CASSARGTALEQYF. The chain is built from TRBV2 and TRBJ2-7; D may be TRBD1 (7 bases). V was cut by 6 bases and J by 6 bases, with 18 bases left in between. This CDR3 is built from 14 residues. Germline values: CDR1 SNHLY, CDR2 FYNNEI.